These T cell receptor beta chains were read from a single sample in a study of blood T cells in healthy people across ages. One entry per CDR3 protein, called by TCRdb with MiXCR from the 5' RACE reads. The sample includes 780,000 or so distinct CDR3 sequences, roughly 56% of them seen just once. Sequenced: blood. The receptors were gathered from a man aged 35 to 55 in good health. The CDR3 runs from the conserved cysteine through the conserved F or W. D genes are given only for firm matches. Not all rows give a size; the values are once, few, many and, for expanded clones, a class.

clone size	D gene	V gene	J gene	CDR3 DNA	CDR3 protein
-	-	TRBV20-1	TRBJ2-7	TGCAGTGTAGATAGAGGGGCCTACGAGCAGTACTTC	CSVDRGAYEQYF
few	-	TRBV20-1	TRBJ2-7	TGCAGTGCTAGAGATCAAACAAGTCCAGGGGGATCGGGGGGCTACGAGCAGTACTTC	CSARDQTSPGGSGGYEQYF
-	-	TRBV4-2	TRBJ1-2	TGTGCCAGCAGCCAAGAAGCGAGGGGGTATGGCTACACCTTC	CASSQEARGYGYTF
-	TRBD2	TRBV7-2	TRBJ2-1	TGTGCCAGCAGCTCGCCCGGACTAGCGGGATCCTCGGAGAGGTACAATGAGCAGTTCTTC	CASSSPGLAGSSERYNEQFF
-	-	TRBV27	TRBJ2-3	TGTGCCAGCACCTTATCTGGGGGGCGACGTACAGATACGCAGTATTTT	CASTLSGGRRTDTQYF
few	-	TRBV20-1	TRBJ2-5	TGCAGTGCTAGGGAGGAGACCCAGTACTTC	CSAREETQYF
-	TRBD1	TRBV6-5	TRBJ2-7	TGTGCCAGCAGTTATTTAGGGACAGGCTTTAGGGGCGAGCAGTACTTC	CASSYLGTGFRGEQYF
many	-	TRBV15	TRBJ2-5	TGTGCCACCAGCAGAGATTCGCTGACCGCCACAGAGACCCAGTACTTC	CATSRDSLTATETQYF
-	-	TRBV12-3/TRBV12-4	TRBJ2-3	TGTGCCAGCAGTTACGTCTCCGGGACACTTTGGGATACGCAGTATTTT	CASSYVSGTLWDTQYF
many	-	TRBV4-2	TRBJ2-3	TGTGCCAGCAGCCAAACCCCGCGGGCAGCAGGCACAGATACGCAGTATTTT	CASSQTPRAAGTDTQYF
few	-	TRBV5-6	TRBJ1-6	TGTGCCAGCAGCTTGGCAAGACGCAATAATTCACCCCTCCACTTT	CASSLARRNNSPLHF
few	-	TRBV6-6	TRBJ2-7	TGTGCCAGCAGAGGCTACGAAAGAGACAGACAACTCTACGAGCAGTACTTC	CASRGYERDRQLYEQYF
-	-	TRBV6-1	TRBJ2-6	TGTGCCAGCAGTGAACAAACGACTGGGGCCAACGTCCTGACTTTC	CASSEQTTGANVLTF
-	-	TRBV11-2	TRBJ2-1	TGTGCCAGCAGCTTTATGGCCAACTCCTACAATAAGCAGTTCTTC	CASSFMANSYNKQFF
-	-	TRBV27	TRBJ2-1	TGTGCCAGCAGTTTATCAGGCAGGTCTGTCAATGAGCAGTTCTTC	CASSLSGRSVNEQFF